This T cell receptor (beta chain) was identified during a study of T cells in Graves' hyperthyroidism and ophthalmopathy. With V trimmed by 1 base and J by 4 bases, 6 bases remained unmatched. The CDR3 consists of 15 residues. Germline-derived CDR1 and CDR2 are SGHTA and FQGNSA. This clonotype was counted many times. RNA transcripts yielded amplified TCR beta CDR3 regions. The study used the HTBI primer set for a first-round RT-PCR of the TCR CDR3. One entry per CDR3 protein results from TCRdb running MiXCR on the multiplex PCR reads. The top ten clones hold about 3.9% of a sample with more than 500,000 distinct CDR3 sequences, roughly 14% of them seen once.

The source is a woman between 40 and 50 years old with Graves' ophthalmopathy. The sample was blood. The chain links TRBV7-2 to TRBJ2-5, with TRBD2 matching over 7 bases. The CDR3 DNA sequence: TGTGCCAGCAGCTTAGGGCGGGAGTTGAGAGAGACCCAGTACTTC. As protein: CASSLGRELRETQYF. Full variable domain (remainder filled in from reference TRBV7-2 and TRBJ2-5): GAGVSQSPSNKVTEKGKDVELRCDPISGHTALYWYRQSLGQGLEFLIYFQGNSAPDKSGLPSDRFSAERTGGSVSTLTIQRTQQEDSAVYLCASSLGRELRETQYFGPGTRLLVL.